The 9 T cell receptor beta chains below were found in one sample sequenced in a study of shared clonotypes between healthy human individuals. Only in-frame clones appear in the TCRdb table, and some are missing; sequencing was by immunoSEQ multiplex PCR. The sample lists millions of clones; approximately 93% were seen once. The material sequenced was naive CD4+ T cells from PBMCs. Described subset: CD45RA+ positively selected. The receptors were gathered from a man aged 18-30 years in good health. Some clones in this sample may be carry-over from other donors' samples.

Note on this clone: The sample carries other DNA sequences with the same CDR3. This chain uses TRBV5-4 with TRBJ2-7; the D call may be TRBD1 or TRBD2 (7 bases each). The germline CDR1 and CDR2 sequences are SGHNT and YYREEE (reference sequence). The CDR3 loop spans 14 amino acids. Trimming removed 4 bases at V and 3 bases at J, with 14 bases between. In nucleotides, the CDR3 is TGTGCCAGCAGCCCCAGGGGGGGGGACTACGAGCAGTACTTC. Encoded protein: CASSPRGGDYEQYF.

V and J are TRBV28 and TRBJ1-2; 11 bases are shared with TRBD1. There are 14 residues in the CDR3. CDR1 is MDHEN and CDR2 is SYDVKM in the germline V gene. Trimming at V came to 11 bases and at J to 6 bases, leaving 11 bases not matched to a gene. The CDR3 sequence: CASRTPGQGDGYTF. The CDR3 nucleotides are TGTGCCTCTAGAACCCCGGGACAGGGGGATGGCTACACCTTC.

The genes are TRBV7-3 and TRBJ2-1; 7 nucleotides align to TRBD2. V lost 1 base to trimming and J lost 5 bases; unmatched junction nucleotides: 8. The CDR3 has 16 residues. Germline loops: CDR1 SGHTA, CDR2 FQGTGA. The CDR3 nucleotides read TGTGCCAGCAGCTTAATTGGGGGAGGGCCGCACAATGAGCAGTTCTTC. It yields the protein CASSLIGGGPHNEQFF.

The chain joins TRBV9 to TRBJ1-4; D possibly corresponds to TRBD1 (5 bases). Germline V gene sequence: CDR1 SGDLS, CDR2 YYNGEE. The CDR3 has 16 amino acids. V was pared by 4 bases and J by 8 bases, with 21 bases between. The CDR3 DNA is TGTGCCAGCAGCCATTGGGTCCGGGGGGATCGGGAAAAACTGTTTTTT. Its translation: CASSHWVRGDREKLFF.

For this clone: At one end, the junction sequence differs from germline, possibly due to a read error. The chain carries TRBV7-2 and TRBJ2-1, with a possible D match to TRBD2 (5 bases). The germline V gene has CDR1 SGHTA and CDR2 FQGNSA. This CDR3 has 15 residues. The CDR3 DNA follows: TGTGCCAGCAGTTCAACTAGGACCTCCTTCAATGAGCAGTTCTTC. This gives the protein CASSSTRTSFNEQFF. Complete variable domain (other parts from reference TRBV7-2 and TRBJ2-1): GAGVSQSPSNKVTEKGKDVELRCDPISGHTALYWYRQSLGQGLEFLIYFQGNSAPDKSGLPSDRFSAERTGGSVSTLTIQRTQQEDSAVYLCASSSTRTSFNEQFFGPGTRLTVL.

Here the CDR3 reads CASSRVPGSYNEQFF. As DNA, the CDR3 is TGCGCCAGCAGTCGTGTTCCGGGAAGCTACAATGAGCAGTTCTTC. This chain connects TRBV5-1 to TRBJ2-1; D perhaps matches TRBD2 (5 bases). CDR1 SGHRS and CDR2 YFSETQ come from the germline V gene. The CDR3 extends over 15 amino acids. With 5 bases removed from V and 3 bases from J, the gap between germline ends came to 15 bases.

The CDR3, as DNA: TGCGCCAGCAGCTCACAGGGGTCGGACACTGAAGCTTTCTTT. This gives the protein CASSSQGSDTEAFF. The J gene is TRBJ1-1, the V gene TRBV5-1; 7 positions match TRBD1. V lost 3 bases, J lost 3 bases, and 5 bases stayed unmatched. The germline gives CDR1 SGHRS, CDR2 YFSETQ. This CDR3 is 14 amino acids long. The full variable domain, in which reference TRBV5-1 and TRBJ1-1 provide the parts outside the CDR3, is KAGVTQTPRYLIKTRGQQVTLSCSPISGHRSVSWYQQTPGQGLQFLFEYFSETQRNKGNFPGRFSGRQFSNSRSEMNVSTLELGDSALYLCASSSQGSDTEAFFGQGTRLTVV.

The sample holds a few counts of this clone. CDR3 loop: CASRAYEQYF. CDR3 sequence (DNA): TGTGCCAGCAGGGCCTACGAGCAGTACTTC. J is TRBJ2-7 and V is TRBV2; D gene ambiguous. Germline CDR1 reads SNHLY; CDR2 reads FYNNEI. The CDR3 is 10 residues long. Deletions cut 6 bases from V and 2 bases from J, with 2 bases between.

The CDR3 sequence: CASSPRSSGELFF. As DNA, the CDR3 is TGTGCCAGCTCACCACGGTCGTCCGGGGAGCTGTTTTTT. The genes are TRBV18 and TRBJ2-2, with D uncertain. The length of the CDR3 is 13 residues. The germline CDR1 and CDR2 sequences are KGHSH and LQKENI. Trimming removed 1 base at V and 6 bases at J, with 6 bases between. Complete variable domain (other parts from reference TRBV18 and TRBJ2-2): NAGVMQNPRHLVRRRGQEARLRCSPMKGHSHVYWYRQLPEEGLKFMVYLQKENIIDESGMPKERFSAEFPKEGPSILRIQQVVRGDSAAYFCASSPRSSGELFFGEGSRLTVL.